A single sample gave rise to the 18 T cell receptor beta chains below, sequenced in a study of regulatory T cells in long-lasting Graves disease. With iRepertoire HTBI primers and Arm-PCR of CDR3 regions, TCR beta libraries were built. TCRdb ran MiXCR on the multiplex PCR reads and lists one entry per CDR3 protein. The table includes roughly 360,000 distinct CDR3 sequences, roughly 10% detected once. Time point specified: newly diagnosed GD, antithyroid drugs for less than 3 months. PBMCs were the source of the RNA used for TCR sequencing. These data also formed part of another study, on T cells in Graves' hyperthyroidism and ophthalmopathy.

The sequencing here drew on peripheral blood mononuclear cells (PBMCs), taken at new diagnosis, from a patient treated with antithyroid drugs. Source of these receptors: a woman between 18 and 29 years old with Graves disease.

The sample holds many counts of this clonotype. CDR3 nucleotide sequence: TGTGCCAGCACCCGAAGCGGGGGGAGGGATGAAAAACTGTTTTTT. Translating it yields CASTRSGGRDEKLFF. This chain joins TRBV2 and TRBJ1-4; D may be TRBD1 (5 bases). Looked up from germline, CDR1 is SNHLY and CDR2 is FYNNEI. V was trimmed by 7 bases and J by 6 bases, leaving 18 bases between them. The CDR3 totals 15 residues.

The table lists this clonotype with many counts. This chain links TRBV19 with TRBJ1-2; 7 bases fit TRBD1. Trimming cost V 9 bases and J 1 base; bases outside gene matches: 11. CDR3 size: 15 residues. The germline gives CDR1 LNHDA, CDR2 SQIVND (reference sequence). CDR3 sequence: CASGTEKNYNYGYTF. The CDR3 coding sequence is TGTGCCAGCGGGACAGAGAAAAATTATAACTATGGCTACACCTTC.

This clonotype was counted at least ten times. This chain links TRBV28 with TRBJ1-5, with a possible D match to TRBD1 (5 bases). CDR1 and CDR2 (germline): MDHEN, SYDVKM. The CDR3 totals 18 residues. V lost 3 bases and J lost 7, with 25 bases in between. In DNA, the CDR3 is TGTGCCAGCAGTTTTACCAATCACCCTGTTAGGGACGACCAGCCCCAGCATTTT. This encodes CASSFTNHPVRDDQPQHF.

This clonotype has ten or more counts. The J gene is TRBJ2-7, the V gene TRBV7-9, with 7 nucleotides matching TRBD2. The V gene end was trimmed by 5 bases and the J gene end by 2 bases; junction bases not matched to a gene: 9. This CDR3 region has 15 residues. Germline CDR1 SEHNR, CDR2 FQNEAQ (reference sequence). This CDR3 is CASSILAGQTYEQYF. Written as DNA, the CDR3 is TGTGCCAGCAGCATATTAGCGGGCCAGACCTACGAGCAGTACTTC.

This clonotype has at least ten counts. The V call is TRBV7-2, the J call TRBJ2-7; the match to TRBD1 covers 8 bases. J was trimmed by 2 bases and V by 6 bases; bases with no gene match: 9. CDR3 size: 15 residues. Germline CDR1 SGHTA, CDR2 FQGNSA. The CDR3 DNA is TGTGCCAGCAGTCTAGTTGGACAGGGAACCTACGAGCAGTACTTC. This encodes CASSLVGQGTYEQYF.

This clonotype was counted a few times. The chain is built from TRBV7-9 and TRBJ1-4; D is undetermined. The V end lost 7 bases, the J end lost 5 bases, and 20 bases lay between the germline ends. The CDR3 sequence is 16 residues long. CDR1 and CDR2 (germline): SEHNR, FQNEAQ (reference sequence). The chain's CDR3 is CASTKPYGEGNEKLFF. CDR3 nucleotides: TGTGCCAGCACCAAACCATACGGGGAAGGAAATGAAAAACTGTTTTTT. Drawing the rest from reference TRBV7-9 and TRBJ1-4, the complete variable domain is DTGVSQNPRHKITKRGQNVTFRCDPISEHNRLYWYRQTLGQGPEFLTYFQNEAQLEKSRLLSDRFSAERPKGSFSTLEIQRTEQGDSAMYLCASTKPYGEGNEKLFFGSGTQLSVL.

This clonotype was seen more than once but under ten times. V gene TRBV27 combines with J gene TRBJ1-3; perhaps TRBD1 as D (6 bases). Germline CDR1 and CDR2: MNHEY and SMNVEV (reference sequence). The CDR3 extends over 13 amino acids. The V and J ends lost 1 base and 8 bases respectively, with 9 bases between them. The CDR3 loop reads CASSLLEGDTIYF. In DNA, the CDR3 is TGTGCCAGCAGTTTATTAGAGGGGGACACCATATATTTT.

The table lists this clonotype with a count of one. At one boundary the junction diverges from the germline segment, which might be a read error. The J gene is TRBJ1-1, the V gene TRBV4-1; a weak D match, TRBD1 (6 bases). Germline values: CDR1 MGHRA, CDR2 YSYEKL. The CDR3 covers 14 residues. The DNA for the CDR3 is TGCGCCAGCGGCCAAGAGCCTAGGGGGACTGAAGCTTTCTTT. Amino acids: CASGQEPRGTEAFF.

A note on this clonotype: With a much larger clone just one base away, this may be a read error. This chain joins TRBV7-8 and TRBJ2-1; 12 bases are shared with TRBD1. Germline values: CDR1 SGHVS, CDR2 FQNEAQ. The CDR3 runs to 14 residues. Germline trimming cut 3 bases from V and 10 bases from J; bases unmatched to any gene: 4. CDR3: CASSFRDRGLEQFF. DNA of the CDR3: TGTGCCAGCAGCTTCCGGGACAGGGGGCTCGAGCAGTTCTTC.

With regard to this clonotype: A read error may explain this, as a much larger clone is one base away. CDR3 DNA sequence: TGTGCCACCAGCTGGGGGACCTTCTATAGGAGCTCCTACAATGAGCAGCTCTTC. Amino acid sequence: CATSWGTFYRSSYNEQLF. The chain employs TRBV15 and TRBJ2-1, with D perhaps TRBD1 or TRBD2 (5 bases each). The V gene's germline CDR1 is LNHNV and CDR2 YYDKDF (reference sequence). The CDR3 length is 18 residues.

This clonotype was counted at least ten times. This chain connects TRBV12-3 or TRBV12-4 to TRBJ2-1; TRBD2 matches 9 bases. J was trimmed by 4 bases and V by 6 bases; bases with no gene match: 4. This CDR3 is 14 amino acids long. CDR3 DNA: TGTGCCAGCAGGGTAGCGGGGGAGTACAATGAGCAGTTCTTC. Its protein is CASRVAGEYNEQFF.

This clonotype came up many times. V gene TRBV27 combines with J gene TRBJ1-1; tentative D call: TRBD1 (6 bases). Trimming cost V 5 bases and J 4 bases, with 20 bases left between them. The CDR3 loop spans 16 amino acids. CDR1 is MNHEY, CDR2 SMNVEV, per germline (reference sequence). CDR3 in DNA: TGTGCCAGCAGTGCTCGAAACAGGGTATTTGGCACTGAAGCTTTCTTT. As protein: CASSARNRVFGTEAFF.

This rearrangement joins TRBV12-3 or TRBV12-4 to TRBJ2-4, with 7 bases fitting TRBD1. J lost 4 bases, V lost 6 bases, and 6 bases had no gene match. There are 14 residues in the CDR3. The CDR3 here is CASRKTGKKNIQYF. CDR3 nucleotides: TGTGCCAGCAGAAAGACAGGGAAGAAAAACATTCAGTACTTC.

This clonotype was counted at least ten times. The chain uses TRBV20-1 and TRBJ1-1; tentative D call: TRBD1 (6 bases). The CDR3 runs to 15 residues. Between the trimmed V and J ends, which lost 3 bases and 5 bases, there was a span of 19 bases. Germline CDR1 reads DFQATT; CDR2 reads SNEGSKA (reference sequence). Written as DNA, the CDR3 is TGCAGTGCTAGGGCCCGCAGGGGAGTTGGGACTGAAGCTTTCTTT. Amino acids: CSARARRGVGTEAFF.

This clonotype has only a few counts. For the CDR3, the DNA is TGTGCCAGCGGGTCGGGAGCACGAGAGACCCAGTACTTC. Translation: CASGSGARETQYF. The chain joins TRBV27 to TRBJ2-5; perhaps TRBD2 as D (6 bases). The CDR3 is 13 residues long. Germline V lookup: CDR1 MNHEY, CDR2 SMNVEV (reference sequence). V gave up 8 bases and J gave up 4 bases, with 14 bases separating them.

Comments on this clonotype: A read error may explain this, as a much larger clone is one base away. The chain recombines TRBV5-1 with TRBJ1-2, with 7 nucleotides matching TRBD1. CDR1 SGHRS and CDR2 YFSETQ come from the germline V gene. This CDR3 has 15 amino acids. The DNA of the CDR3 is TGCGCCAGCAGAAAATCGACAGGGAGGAACTATAGCTACACCTTC. This gives the protein CASRKSTGRNYSYTF.

This clonotype was observed at least ten times. The chain carries TRBV7-9 and TRBJ2-4; TRBD2 aligns across 10 bases. CDR3 size: 13 residues. Germline CDR1 is SEHNR and CDR2 is FQNEAQ (reference sequence). Trimming took 10 bases from V and 7 from J; bases not matched to a gene: 7. The CDR3 DNA reads as TGTGCCACCCAAGCACTAGCGGGGAACATTCAGTACTTC. It yields the protein CATQALAGNIQYF.

In its sample, this clonotype was seen a few times. The genes are TRBV30 and TRBJ1-6, with D perhaps TRBD1 (5 bases). The CDR3 length is 17 residues. With 0 bases removed from V and 0 bases from J, the gap between germline ends came to 12 bases. Germline-derived CDR1 and CDR2 are GTSNPN and SVGIG (reference sequence). The CDR3 DNA follows: TGTGCCTGGAGTGTAGAGGGGCCGAGCTCCTATAATTCACCCCTCCACTTT. Residues: CAWSVEGPSSYNSPLHF.